These T cell receptor beta chains were read from a single sample in a study of identical twins. In TCRdb, the 5' RACE reads were re-called with MiXCR into one record per CDR3 protein. The data show around 960,000 distinct CDR3 sequences, approximately 13% seen once. Another study also made use of these data, one on yellow fever vaccine responses in identical twins.

The sample taken for sequencing was PBMCs. The receptors originated from a woman aged 18-29 years in good health. CDR3s include the opening cysteine and the closing phenylalanine or tryptophan. The D gene is left open where the match is weak. Size is omitted from some rows. Given values are once, few, many or a class for expanded clones.

clone size | D gene | J gene | V gene | CDR3 protein | CDR3 DNA
NA | NA | TRBJ2-7 | TRBV6-6 | CDPSVSTYEQYF | TGCGATCCATCGGTCTCCACCTACGAGCAGTACTTC
few | NA | TRBJ1-1 | TRBV28 | CASRYVGYTEAFF | TGTGCCAGCAGGTACGTGGGGTACACTGAAGCTTTCTTT
NA | TRBD2 | TRBJ2-5 | TRBV5-1 | CASSLWLAGAQETQYF | TGCGCCAGCAGCTTGTGGCTAGCGGGAGCCCAAGAGACCCAGTACTTC
few | NA | TRBJ1-3 | TRBV4-1 | CASSQKIWQRGPGNTIYF | TGCGCCAGCAGCCAAAAGATTTGGCAGAGAGGGCCTGGAAACACCATATATTTT
NA | NA | TRBJ1-4 | TRBV12-3/TRBV12-4 | CASRWGVTNEKLFF | TGTGCCAGCAGATGGGGGGTTACTAATGAAAAACTGTTTTTT
many | NA | TRBJ1-2 | TRBV10-3 | CAIRSDPINYGYTF | TGTGCCATCAGGTCGGACCCAATTAACTATGGCTACACCTTC
many | NA | TRBJ2-7 | TRBV24-1 | CATSESQGSKQYEQYF | TGTGCCACCAGTGAGTCCCAGGGAAGCAAGCAATACGAGCAGTACTTC
NA | TRBD2 | TRBJ2-2 | TRBV27 | CASRGRGVDTGELFF | TGTGCCAGCAGGGGGCGGGGGGTCGACACCGGGGAGCTGTTTTTT
few | NA | TRBJ2-2 | TRBV5-1 | CASSLSSGSCFF | NA
many | NA | TRBJ2-1 | TRBV4-1 | CASSQKLRVEQFF | TGCGCCAGCAGCCAAAAACTTAGGGTTGAGCAGTTCTTC
few | NA | TRBJ1-1 | TRBV7-9 | CASSLGAWNTEAFF | TGTGCCAGCAGCTTAGGGGCCTGGAACACTGAAGCTTTCTTT
few | NA | TRBJ2-5 | TRBV5-1 | CASSLGDSPETQYF | TGCGCCAGCAGCTTGGGGGATTCCCCAGAGACCCAGTACTTC
NA | NA | TRBJ2-7 | TRBV20-1 | CSATDTAYEQYF | TGCAGTGCTACGGACACCGCCTACGAGCAGTACTTC
NA | TRBD2 | TRBJ2-3 | TRBV12-3/TRBV12-4 | CASSLLGGRNTDTQYF | TGTGCCAGCAGTTTACTCGGCGGGAGGAACACAGATACGCAGTATTTT
NA | NA | TRBJ2-2 | TRBV5-1 | CASSPTLPNTGELFF | TGCGCCAGCAGTCCGACACTCCCGAACACCGGGGAGCTGTTTTTT
NA | TRBD2 | TRBJ2-1 | TRBV12-3/TRBV12-4 | CASRIGLAGVNEQFF | TGTGCCAGCAGGATAGGACTAGCGGGAGTGAATGAGCAGTTCTTC
NA | NA | TRBJ2-6 | TRBV12-3/TRBV12-4 | CASSWHRSGANVLTF | TGTGCCAGCAGTTGGCACAGGTCTGGGGCCAACGTCCTGACTTTC
NA | TRBD2 | TRBJ2-1 | TRBV27 | CASSHRTSGKVYNEQFF | TGTGCCAGCAGTCATCGGACTAGCGGGAAGGTGTACAATGAGCAGTTCTTC
few | TRBD1 | TRBJ2-1 | TRBV2 | CASIGGRYNEQFF | TGTGCCAGCATAGGGGGCAGGTACAATGAGCAGTTCTTC
few | NA | TRBJ2-1 | TRBV6-1 | CASKQGTYNEQFF | TGTGCCAGCAAACAGGGAACCTACAATGAGCAGTTCTTC
few | NA | TRBJ2-7 | TRBV15 | CATSRQGAYEQYF | TGTGCCACCAGCAGACAAGGGGCCTACGAGCAGTACTTC
few | NA | TRBJ2-7 | TRBV6-1 | CASRRQGGSSYEQYF | TGTGCCAGCAGACGCCAAGGTGGGAGCTCCTACGAGCAGTACTTC
many | NA | TRBJ2-1 | TRBV10-3 | CAISPSSSYNEQFF | TGTGCCATCAGTCCCTCGAGCTCCTACAATGAGCAGTTCTTC
NA | TRBD1 | TRBJ2-1 | TRBV5-1 | CASSPGTGYWRSYNEQFF | TGCGCCAGCAGCCCCGGGACAGGCTATTGGAGGTCCTACAATGAGCAGTTCTTC
NA | TRBD1 | TRBJ1-2 | TRBV20-1 | CSASRGEGYTF | TGCAGTGCTAGCAGGGGGGAGGGCTACACCTTC
many | NA | TRBJ2-5 | TRBV3-1 | CASSPWGGQETQYF | TGTGCCAGCAGCCCCTGGGGCGGCCAAGAGACCCAGTACTTC
few | NA | TRBJ1-4 | TRBV19 | CASSNPGIEKLFF | TGTGCCAGTAGTAACCCGGGGATTGAAAAACTGTTTTTT
few | TRBD1 | TRBJ2-7 | TRBV15 | CATSRDDIQGDPYEQYF | TGTGCCACCAGCAGAGATGATATTCAGGGGGACCCCTACGAGCAGTACTTC
NA | NA | TRBJ2-1 | TRBV3-1 | CASSGTSSSYNEQFF | TGTGCCAGCAGCGGGACTTCAAGCTCCTACAATGAGCAGTTCTTC
NA | TRBD2 | TRBJ2-7 | TRBV7-2 | CASRYSGSTFYEQYF | TGTGCCAGCAGATATAGCGGGAGTACCTTCTACGAGCAGTACTTC
NA | NA | TRBJ2-5 | TRBV7-2 | CASSLGYWELSSTQYF | TGTGCCAGCAGCTTAGGTTATTGGGAACTGTCATCGACCCAGTACTTC
NA | TRBD1 | TRBJ2-2 | TRBV12-3/TRBV12-4 | CASSRHGTGGTGELFF | TGTGCCAGCAGTCGCCACGGGACAGGGGGTACCGGGGAGCTGTTTTTT
few | TRBD2 | TRBJ2-5 | TRBV11-1 | CASSYSGTSGGSPQETQYF | TGTGCCAGCAGTTATTCCGGGACTAGCGGGGGGTCCCCCCAAGAGACCCAGTACTTC
many | TRBD2 | TRBJ2-1 | TRBV27 | CASKMGTSGFGRNEQFF | TGTGCCAGCAAAATGGGGACTAGCGGGTTCGGGAGGAATGAGCAGTTCTTC
NA | NA | TRBJ1-1 | TRBV6-2/TRBV6-3 | CASQGQLNTEAFF | TGTGCCAGCCAAGGACAGTTGAACACTGAAGCTTTCTTT
NA | NA | TRBJ2-1 | TRBV7-8 | CASSLALATSYNEQFF | TGTGCCAGCAGCTTGGCTCTAGCTACCTCCTACAATGAGCAGTTCTTC
NA | NA | TRBJ2-2 | TRBV6-2/TRBV6-3 | CASRVGANTGELFF | TGTGCCAGCAGGGTGGGAGCGAACACCGGGGAGCTGTTTTTT
few | NA | TRBJ2-3 | TRBV7-9 | CASSLPKGRIRTDTQYF | TGTGCCAGCAGCCTCCCAAAAGGAAGGATTAGGACAGATACGCAGTATTTT
NA | NA | TRBJ1-2 | TRBV12-3/TRBV12-4 | CASSLAGGQDGYTF | TGTGCCAGCAGTTTAGCTGGGGGGCAGGATGGCTACACCTTC
NA | NA | TRBJ1-1 | TRBV4-1 | CASSRGGGRNLNTEAFF | TGCGCCAGCAGTCGAGGGGGGGGAAGAAACCTCAACACTGAAGCTTTCTTT
NA | NA | TRBJ2-1 | TRBV2 | CASSEEGDFSSYNEQFF | TGTGCCAGCAGTGAGGAGGGGGACTTTAGCTCCTACAATGAGCAGTTCTTC
many | TRBD2 | TRBJ2-1 | TRBV12-3/TRBV12-4 | CASSFPSGGTNEQFF | TGTGCCAGCAGTTTCCCTAGCGGGGGGACCAATGAGCAGTTCTTC
few | NA | TRBJ2-1 | TRBV7-3 | CASSLGAPINEQFF | TGTGCCAGCAGCCTGGGGGCGCCGATCAATGAGCAGTTCTTC
many | NA | TRBJ2-5 | TRBV7-9 | CASSFSSQETQYF | TGTGCCAGCAGCTTTTCGAGCCAAGAGACCCAGTACTTC
few | NA | TRBJ2-7 | TRBV28 | CASSLGLGGAYEQYF | TGTGCCAGCAGTTTGGGGTTGGGCGGGGCCTACGAGCAGTACTTC
many | NA | TRBJ2-1 | TRBV27 | CASSQLQDSYNEQFF | TGTGCCAGCAGCCAACTACAGGACTCCTACAATGAGCAGTTCTTC
few | TRBD1 | TRBJ2-4 | TRBV11-3 | CASRRGQGGRNIQYF | TGTGCCAGCAGGCGGGGACAGGGAGGGAGGAACATTCAGTACTTC
NA | NA | TRBJ1-1 | TRBV6-1 | CATKGSGERMNTEAFF | TGTGCCACTAAAGGGTCAGGGGAGAGGATGAACACTGAAGCTTTCTTT
few | NA | TRBJ1-5 | TRBV12-3/TRBV12-4 | CASSSGERTQHF | TGTGCCAGCAGTTCCGGGGAGCGAACCCAGCATTTT
NA | NA | TRBJ1-4 | TRBV4-1 | CASRIDGRTGEKLFF | TGCGCCAGCAGAATCGACGGGAGAACGGGTGAAAAACTGTTTTTT
few | NA | TRBJ1-2 | TRBV5-5 | CASSLGQTANYGYTF | TGTGCCAGCAGCTTGGGACAGACAGCTAACTATGGCTACACCTTC
NA | TRBD1 | TRBJ2-1 | TRBV3-1 | CASSQRGQGRWAEQFF | TGTGCCAGCAGCCAACGTGGACAGGGTCGATGGGCTGAGCAGTTCTTC
many | TRBD1 | TRBJ2-2 | TRBV7-6 | CASSLAGTGLTGELFF | TGTGCCAGCAGCTTAGCCGGGACAGGGCTCACCGGGGAGCTGTTTTTT
NA | TRBD2 | TRBJ2-1 | TRBV2 | CASSGPAGTGDEQFF | TGTGCCAGCAGTGGTCCAGCGGGAACTGGGGATGAGCAGTTCTTC
many | NA | TRBJ1-4 | TRBV5-1 | CASSLENGANEKLFF | TGCGCCAGCAGCTTGGAAAACGGGGCTAATGAAAAACTGTTTTTT
NA | NA | TRBJ2-2 | TRBV11-2 | CASSLPRGRAGVVELFF | TGTGCCAGCAGCCTCCCCCGGGGGAGGGCAGGGGTCGTGGAGCTGTTTTTT
NA | TRBD1 | TRBJ2-3 | TRBV9 | CASSVGQGASTDTQYF | TGTGCCAGCAGCGTAGGGCAGGGGGCGAGCACAGATACGCAGTATTTT
few | TRBD2 | TRBJ2-1 | TRBV7-9 | CASSLGASGTHNEQFF | TGTGCCAGCAGCTTAGGGGCTAGCGGGACCCACAATGAGCAGTTCTTC